This note documents a single T cell receptor beta chain sequence. Under the authors' procedure: Estimates of nucleated cell counts were drawn from the amplification of reference gene primers. Sequencing was performed with immunoSEQ multiplex PCR; in TCRdb, only in-frame clones are kept and a portion is missing. The V and J calls and clone size are taken from that table; D and trimming were inferred from the DNA. The sample consists of a few hundred thousand clones, roughly nine tenths of them appearing once. The data stem from a study of blood T cell repertoires in COVID-19. About the study: Sites across the United States, Italy and Spain contributed samples from acute and convalescent COVID-19. PBMCs, B-cell-depleted T cells, or T cells were the source of the cDNA or gDNA that made up the material.

Germline V gives CDR1 KGHSH, CDR2 LQKENI. Germline trimming cut 2 bases from V and 5 bases from J; bases unmatched to any gene: 2. This CDR3 is 14 amino acids long. Input material: peripheral blood. The origin of this receptor is a man aged 45-60 years with acute or convalescent COVID-19. The J gene is TRBJ1-1, the V gene TRBV18, with 10 bases matching TRBD1. The CDR3: CASSPGTGDTEAFF. In DNA form, the CDR3 reads TGTGCCAGCTCACCAGGGACAGGGGATACTGAAGCTTTCTTT.